These 15 T cell receptor beta chains came from one sample sequenced in a study of blood T cell repertoires in COVID-19. Data came from immunoSEQ multiplex PCR; TCRdb stores just in-frame clones and leaves some out. The table has under 250,000 clones, about 91% seen once; the top ten hold roughly 6.8%. Sequencing was done on a sample of peripheral blood. The receptors were sampled from a woman in her twenties or thirties with COVID-19, enrolled during active disease.

Concerning this clone itself: A read error may produce the germline difference seen at one junction end. The V call is TRBV7-7, the J call TRBJ2-5; 9 bases align to TRBD2. The CDR3 is 15 amino acids. Looked up from germline, CDR1 is SSHAT and CDR2 is FNYEAQ (reference sequence). The CDR3 DNA reads TGTGCTAGCAGCTTAGGGCGGGGGGGCCTGGAGACCCAGTACTTC. Amino acids: CASSLGRGGLETQYF.

The chain carries TRBV25-1 and TRBJ1-3; D may be TRBD1 (5 bases). The CDR3 has 13 residues. Germline-derived CDR1 and CDR2 are MGHDK and SYGVNS. The V gene lost 7 bases and the J gene lost 3 bases, with 10 bases spanning the gap. As DNA, the CDR3 is TGTGCCAGCACAGACAGTTTTGGAAACACCATATATTTT. Its protein product is CASTDSFGNTIYF.

This sequence joins TRBV27 and TRBJ2-2; a possible D gene is TRBD2 (5 bases). This CDR3 is 14 amino acids long. The germline gives CDR1 MNHEY, CDR2 SMNVEV (reference sequence). Trimming removed 4 bases from V and 7 bases from J, with 13 bases in between. The CDR3 loop is CASSSVGVVGELFF. The CDR3 DNA reads as TGTGCCAGCAGTTCAGTGGGAGTGGTCGGGGAGCTGTTTTTT.

This chain joins TRBV19 and TRBJ2-2; 7 bases are shared with TRBD1. The CDR3 is 13 residues long. V was clipped by 9 bases and J by 6 bases; unmatched bases: 7. Germline values: CDR1 LNHDA, CDR2 SQIVND (reference sequence). The DNA of the CDR3 is TGTGCCAGCAAGAGACAGGGTGCCGGGGAGCTGTTTTTT. Its translation: CASKRQGAGELFF.

V usage is TRBV7-2 and J usage is TRBJ1-2; D is unclear. The length of the CDR3 is 14 residues. V lost 6 bases and J 4 bases, leaving 15 bases between the germline ends. Germline V CDR1 and CDR2: SGHTA, FQGNSA. The CDR3 nucleotides read TGTGCCAGCAGGAAACCGGGTGGGTCCTATGGCTACACCTTC. Its translation is CASRKPGGSYGYTF.

This chain uses TRBV3-1 (or the pseudogene TRBV3-2) with TRBJ1-1; D may be TRBD1 (6 bases). Germline assignment: CDR1 LGHDT and CDR2 YNNKEL (reference sequence). This CDR3 comprises 17 residues. The V end was cut by 4 bases, the J end by 1 base, with 19 bases between. CDR3 coding DNA: TGTGCCAGCAGCCCATCCCAATCGGGACACCCGAACACTGAAGCTTTCTTT. The encoded protein is CASSPSQSGHPNTEAFF.

The V and J genes are TRBV13 and TRBJ2-2; 7 nucleotides line up with TRBD2. There are 15 residues in the CDR3. V shed 6 bases, J shed 2 bases, and the junction held 6 bases outside the gene matches. Germline assignment: CDR1 PRHDT and CDR2 FYEKMQ (reference sequence). The CDR3 DNA sequence: TGTGCCAGCAGTCAAGCGGGGAGTAACACCGGGGAGCTGTTTTTT. Translated: CASSQAGSNTGELFF.

J is TRBJ1-4 and V is TRBV2, with 9 bases fitting TRBD1. This CDR3 region has 17 residues. CDR1 and CDR2 from the germline V gene are SNHLY and FYNNEI. J was trimmed by 6 bases and V by 3 bases; bases with no gene match: 11. The CDR3 spells CASSEISGTGIYEKLFF. The DNA for the CDR3 is TGTGCCAGCAGTGAGATTTCCGGGACAGGGATTTATGAAAAACTGTTTTTT. The full variable domain, rest sourced from reference TRBV2 and TRBJ1-4, is EPEVTQTPSHQVTQMGQEVILRCVPISNHLYFYWYRQILGQKVEFLVSFYNNEISEKSEIFDDQFSVERPDGSNFTLKIRSTKLEDSAMYFCASSEISGTGIYEKLFFGSGTQLSVL.

The chain is built from TRBV25-1 and TRBJ2-7, with 10 bases aligning to TRBD2. V lost 0 bases, J lost 10 bases, and 6 bases stayed unmatched. CDR1 is MGHDK, CDR2 SYGVNS, per germline. This CDR3 has 14 amino acids. CDR3 sequence reads: CASSEYPSGRGQYV. DNA for the CDR3: TGTGCCAGCAGTGAATATCCTAGCGGGAGAGGTCAGTACGTC.

The rearrangement uses TRBV4-2 and TRBJ1-2; D may be TRBD1 (6 bases). CDR3 length: 15 amino acids. Germline V gene lookup returns CDR1 LGHNA and CDR2 YNFKEQ. V was shortened by 0 bases and J by 2 bases, with 10 bases between the two germline ends. The chain's CDR3 is CASSQEDSPNYGYTF. CDR3 DNA sequence: TGTGCCAGCAGCCAAGAGGACAGCCCAAACTATGGCTACACCTTC.

The chain recombines TRBV6-5 with TRBJ1-6; D is perhaps TRBD1 (6 bases). V dropped 4 bases and J dropped 4 bases, with 8 bases sitting between them. CDR1 MNHEY and CDR2 SVGAGI come from the germline V gene. This CDR3 is 14 amino acids long. The CDR3 is CASSSGTYNSPLHF. CDR3 bases: TGTGCCAGCAGTTCCGGGACATATAATTCACCCCTCCACTTT.

This clone was detected a few times. The gene calls are TRBV7-2 and TRBJ2-1, with 12 bases fitting TRBD2. The CDR3 has 18 amino acids. Germline V CDR1 and CDR2: SGHTA, FQGNSA. The V gene end was trimmed by 5 bases and the J gene end by 5 bases; junction bases not matched to a gene: 13. In nucleotides, the CDR3 is TGTGCCAGCAGCGGACTAGCGGGGACCTATCCCGAAAACAATGAGCAGTTCTTC. It encodes CASSGLAGTYPENNEQFF.

The chain combines TRBV14 with TRBJ2-5; D is perhaps TRBD2 (6 bases). The length of the CDR3 is 15 residues. Germline CDR1 SGHDN, CDR2 FVKESK. V was pared by 1 base and J by 3 bases, with 12 bases between. The CDR3 sequence is CASSQVRGAKETQYF. Here the CDR3 DNA reads TGTGCCAGCAGCCAAGTGCGGGGAGCAAAAGAGACCCAGTACTTC.

The chain employs TRBV5-1 and TRBJ2-5; tentatively, D is TRBD2 (6 bases). The CDR3 contains 14 residues. With 0 bases removed from V and 5 bases from J, the gap between germline ends came to 11 bases. Germline CDR1 and CDR2: SGHRS and YFSETQ. CDR3 nucleotides: TGCGCCAGCAGCTTGGTGGAGGGTAGGGAGACCCAGTACTTC. It yields the protein CASSLVEGRETQYF. Full variable domain (missing parts from reference TRBV5-1 and TRBJ2-5): KAGVTQTPRYLIKTRGQQVTLSCSPISGHRSVSWYQQTPGQGLQFLFEYFSETQRNKGNFPGRFSGRQFSNSRSEMNVSTLELGDSALYLCASSLVEGRETQYFGPGTRLLVL.

The chain links TRBV7-2 to TRBJ1-2, with 9 bases aligning to TRBD1. In germline, CDR1 is SGHTA, CDR2 FQGNSA. The CDR3 sequence is 15 residues long. V lost 3 bases to trimming and J lost 4 bases; unmatched junction nucleotides: 6. CDR3 nucleotide sequence: TGTGCCAGCAGCTTCTTGACAGGGGGATTCTATGGCTACACCTTC. Its protein product is CASSFLTGGFYGYTF.